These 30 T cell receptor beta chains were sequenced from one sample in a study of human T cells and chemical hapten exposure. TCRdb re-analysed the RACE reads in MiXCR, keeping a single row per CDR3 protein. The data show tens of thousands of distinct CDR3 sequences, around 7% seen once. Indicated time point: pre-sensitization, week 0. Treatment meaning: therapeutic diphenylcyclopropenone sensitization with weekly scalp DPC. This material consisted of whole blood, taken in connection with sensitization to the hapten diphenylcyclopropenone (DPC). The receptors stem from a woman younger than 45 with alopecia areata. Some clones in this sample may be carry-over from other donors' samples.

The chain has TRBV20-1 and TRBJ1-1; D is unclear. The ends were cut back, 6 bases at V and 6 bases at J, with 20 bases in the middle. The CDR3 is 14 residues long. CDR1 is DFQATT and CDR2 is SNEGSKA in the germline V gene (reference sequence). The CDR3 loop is CSAEQDSLGAEAFF. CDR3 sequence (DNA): TGCAGTGCAGAGCAGGATTCCCTTGGCGCTGAAGCTTTCTTT.

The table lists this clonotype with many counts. The CDR3 here is CASSLSSAGREGYTF. The DNA for the CDR3 is TGTGCCAGCAGCTTATCGTCAGCGGGACGGGAAGGCTACACCTTC. V usage is TRBV7-9 and J usage is TRBJ1-2, with D maybe TRBD1 (5 bases). This CDR3 contains 15 residues. Between the trimmed V and J ends, which lost 2 bases and 8 bases, there was a span of 18 bases. The germline V gene has CDR1 SEHNR and CDR2 FQNEAQ (reference sequence).

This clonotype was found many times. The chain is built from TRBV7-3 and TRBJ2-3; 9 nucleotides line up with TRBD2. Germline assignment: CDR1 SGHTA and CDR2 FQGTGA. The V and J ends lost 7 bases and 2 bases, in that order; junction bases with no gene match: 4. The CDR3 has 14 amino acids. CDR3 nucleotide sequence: TGTGCCAGCACGAGCGGGGGGCCCACAGATACGCAGTATTTT. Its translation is CASTSGGPTDTQYF.

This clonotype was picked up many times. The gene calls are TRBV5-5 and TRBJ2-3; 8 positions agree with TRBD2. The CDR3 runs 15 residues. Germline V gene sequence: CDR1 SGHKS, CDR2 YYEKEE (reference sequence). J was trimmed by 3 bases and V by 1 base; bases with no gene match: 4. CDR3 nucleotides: TGTGCCAGCAGCTTGCGGGGGGGCCTGACAGATACGCAGTATTTT. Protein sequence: CASSLRGGLTDTQYF. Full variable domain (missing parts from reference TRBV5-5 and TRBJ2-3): DAGVTQSPTHLIKTRGQQVTLRCSPISGHKSVSWYQQVLGQGPQFIFQYYEKEERGRGNFPDRFSARQFPNYSSELNVNALLLGDSALYLCASSLRGGLTDTQYFGPGTRLTVL.

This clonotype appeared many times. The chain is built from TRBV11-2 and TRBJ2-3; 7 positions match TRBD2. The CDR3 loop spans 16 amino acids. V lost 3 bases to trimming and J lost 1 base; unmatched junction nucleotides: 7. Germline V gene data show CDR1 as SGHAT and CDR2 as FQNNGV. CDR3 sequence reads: CASSLWASGRTDTQYF. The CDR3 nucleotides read TGTGCCAGCAGCTTGTGGGCTAGCGGCCGCACAGATACGCAGTATTTT.

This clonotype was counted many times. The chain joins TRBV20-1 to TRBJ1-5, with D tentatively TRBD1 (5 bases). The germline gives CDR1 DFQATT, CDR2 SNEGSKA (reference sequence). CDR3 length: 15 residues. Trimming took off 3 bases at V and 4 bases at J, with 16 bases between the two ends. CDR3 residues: CSASRTGTPNQPQHF. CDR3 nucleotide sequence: TGCAGTGCTAGTAGGACTGGGACCCCAAATCAGCCCCAGCATTTT.

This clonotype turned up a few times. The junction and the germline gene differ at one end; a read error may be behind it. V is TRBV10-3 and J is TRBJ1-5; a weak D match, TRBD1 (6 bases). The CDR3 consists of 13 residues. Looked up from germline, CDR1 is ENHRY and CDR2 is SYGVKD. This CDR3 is CAIRGQNLEPQNF. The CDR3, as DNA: TGTGCCATCAGAGGACAGAATTTAGAGCCCCAGAATTTT.

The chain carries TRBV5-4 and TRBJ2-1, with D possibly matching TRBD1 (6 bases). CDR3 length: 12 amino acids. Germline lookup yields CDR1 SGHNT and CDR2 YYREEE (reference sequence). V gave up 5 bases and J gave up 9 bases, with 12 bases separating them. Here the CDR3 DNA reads TGTGCCAGCAGGGGGGCAGATGCTGAGCAGTTCTTC. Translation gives CASRGADAEQFF.

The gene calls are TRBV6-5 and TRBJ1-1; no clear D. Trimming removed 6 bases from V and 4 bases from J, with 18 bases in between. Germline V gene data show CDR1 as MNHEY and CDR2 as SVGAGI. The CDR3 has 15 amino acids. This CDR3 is CASREEAGLGTEAFF. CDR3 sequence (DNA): TGTGCCAGCAGGGAGGAAGCGGGTTTGGGCACTGAAGCTTTCTTT.

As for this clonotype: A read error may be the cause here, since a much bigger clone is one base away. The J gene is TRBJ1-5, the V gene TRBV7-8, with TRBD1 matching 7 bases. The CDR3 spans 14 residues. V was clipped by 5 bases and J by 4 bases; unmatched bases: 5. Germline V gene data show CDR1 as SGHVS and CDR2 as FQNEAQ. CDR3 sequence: CASSPNRGNQPQHF. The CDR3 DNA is TGTGCCAGCAGCCCGAACAGGGGTAATCAGCCCCAGCATTTT.

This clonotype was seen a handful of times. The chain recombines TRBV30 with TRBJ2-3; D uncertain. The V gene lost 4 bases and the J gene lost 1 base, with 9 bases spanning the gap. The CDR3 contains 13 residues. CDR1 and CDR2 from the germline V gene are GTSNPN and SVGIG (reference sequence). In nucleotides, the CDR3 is TGTGCCTGGAAGTGGCCGGGCACAGATACGCAGTATTTT. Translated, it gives CAWKWPGTDTQYF.

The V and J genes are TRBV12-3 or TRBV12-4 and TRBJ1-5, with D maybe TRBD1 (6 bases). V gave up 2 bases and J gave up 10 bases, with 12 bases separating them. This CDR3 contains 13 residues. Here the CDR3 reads CASSLNRENPQHF. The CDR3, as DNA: TGTGCCAGCAGTTTAAACAGGGAGAACCCCCAGCATTTT.

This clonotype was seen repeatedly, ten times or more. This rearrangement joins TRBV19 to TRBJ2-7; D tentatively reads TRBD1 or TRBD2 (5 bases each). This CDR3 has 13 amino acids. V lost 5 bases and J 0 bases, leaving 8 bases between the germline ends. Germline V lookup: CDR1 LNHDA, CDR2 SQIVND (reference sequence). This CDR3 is CASSEGTSYEQYF. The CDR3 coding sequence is TGTGCCAGTAGTGAGGGGACCTCCTACGAGCAGTACTTC.

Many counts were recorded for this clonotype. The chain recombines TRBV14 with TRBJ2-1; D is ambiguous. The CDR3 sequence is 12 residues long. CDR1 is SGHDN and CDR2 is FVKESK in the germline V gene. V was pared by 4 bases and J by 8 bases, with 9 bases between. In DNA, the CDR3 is TGTGCCAGCAGCCCCACATGGGATGAGCAGTTCTTC. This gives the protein CASSPTWDEQFF. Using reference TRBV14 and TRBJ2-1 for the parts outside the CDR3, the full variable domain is EAGVTQFPSHSVIEKGQTVTLRCDPISGHDNLYWYRRVMGKEIKFLLHFVKESKQDESGMPNNRFLAERTGGTYSTLKVQPAELEDSGVYFCASSPTWDEQFFGPGTRLTVL.

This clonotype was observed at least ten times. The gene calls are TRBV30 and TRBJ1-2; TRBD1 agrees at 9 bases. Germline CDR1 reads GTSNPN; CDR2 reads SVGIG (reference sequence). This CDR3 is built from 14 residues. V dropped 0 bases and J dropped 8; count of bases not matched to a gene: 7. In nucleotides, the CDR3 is TGTGCCTGGAGTGTACTGGGACAGGGAGGCGGCTACACCTTC. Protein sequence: CAWSVLGQGGGYTF.

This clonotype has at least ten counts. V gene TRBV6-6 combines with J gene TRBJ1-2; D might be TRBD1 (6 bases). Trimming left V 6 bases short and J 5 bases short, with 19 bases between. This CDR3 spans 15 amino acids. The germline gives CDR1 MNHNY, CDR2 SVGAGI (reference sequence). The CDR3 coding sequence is TGTGCCAGCAGGGAGACAGGTCGTGGCGCTTATGGCTACACCTTC. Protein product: CASRETGRGAYGYTF.

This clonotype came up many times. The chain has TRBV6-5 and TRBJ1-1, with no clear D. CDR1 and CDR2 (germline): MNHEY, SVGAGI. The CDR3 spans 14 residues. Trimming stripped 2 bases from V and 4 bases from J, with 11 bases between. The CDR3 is CASSYMLGGTEAFF. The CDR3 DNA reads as TGTGCCAGCAGTTACATGTTGGGTGGCACTGAAGCTTTCTTT.

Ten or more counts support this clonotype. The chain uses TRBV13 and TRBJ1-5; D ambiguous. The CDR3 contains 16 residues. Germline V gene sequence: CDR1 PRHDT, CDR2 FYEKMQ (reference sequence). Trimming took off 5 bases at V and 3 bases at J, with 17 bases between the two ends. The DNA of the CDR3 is TGTGCCAGCAGCCACGGACCGGCTACATACAATCAGCCCCAGCATTTT. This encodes CASSHGPATYNQPQHF. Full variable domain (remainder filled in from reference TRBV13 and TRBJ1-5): AAGVIQSPRHLIKEKRETATLKCYPIPRHDTVYWYQQGPGQDPQFLISFYEKMQSDKGSIPDRFSAQQFSDYHSELNMSSLELGDSALYFCASSHGPATYNQPQHFGDGTRLSIL.

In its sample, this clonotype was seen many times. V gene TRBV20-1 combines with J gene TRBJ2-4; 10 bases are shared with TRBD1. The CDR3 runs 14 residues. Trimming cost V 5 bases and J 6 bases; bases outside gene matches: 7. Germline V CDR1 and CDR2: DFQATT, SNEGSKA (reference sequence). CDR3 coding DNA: TGCAGTGCTCCAAGGACAGGGGGTAGAAACATTCAGTACTTC. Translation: CSAPRTGGRNIQYF.

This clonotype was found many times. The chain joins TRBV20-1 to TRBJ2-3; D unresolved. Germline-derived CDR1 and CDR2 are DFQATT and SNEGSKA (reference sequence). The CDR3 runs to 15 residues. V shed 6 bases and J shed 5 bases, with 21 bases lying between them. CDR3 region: CSAPLAGVLVDTQYF. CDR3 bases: TGCAGTGCCCCGTTGGCAGGAGTTCTTGTAGATACGCAGTATTTT.

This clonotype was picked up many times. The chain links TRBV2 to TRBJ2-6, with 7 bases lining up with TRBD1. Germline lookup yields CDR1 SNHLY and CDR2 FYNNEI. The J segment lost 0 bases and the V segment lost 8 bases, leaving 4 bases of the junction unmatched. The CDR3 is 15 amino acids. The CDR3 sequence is CASGTARSGANVLTF. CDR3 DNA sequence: TGTGCCAGCGGGACAGCACGCTCTGGGGCCAACGTCCTGACTTTC. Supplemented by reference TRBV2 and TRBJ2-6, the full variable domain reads EPEVTQTPSHQVTQMGQEVILRCVPISNHLYFYWYRQILGQKVEFLVSFYNNEISEKSEIFDDQFSVERPDGSNFTLKIRSTKLEDSAMYFCASGTARSGANVLTFGAGSRLTVL.

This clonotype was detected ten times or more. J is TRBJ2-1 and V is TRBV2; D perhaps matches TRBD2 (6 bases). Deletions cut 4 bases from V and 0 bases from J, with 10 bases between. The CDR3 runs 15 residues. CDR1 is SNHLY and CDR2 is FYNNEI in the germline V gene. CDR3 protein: CASSAGSSSYNEQFF. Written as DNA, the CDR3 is TGTGCCAGCAGTGCCGGGAGTAGCTCCTACAATGAGCAGTTCTTC.

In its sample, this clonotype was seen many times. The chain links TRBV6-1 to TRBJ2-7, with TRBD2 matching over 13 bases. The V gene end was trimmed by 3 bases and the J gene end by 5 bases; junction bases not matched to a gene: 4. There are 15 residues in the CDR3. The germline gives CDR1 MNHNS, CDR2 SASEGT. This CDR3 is CASSETSGGPDEQYF. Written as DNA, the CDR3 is TGTGCCAGCAGTGAGACTAGCGGGGGGCCGGACGAGCAGTACTTC.

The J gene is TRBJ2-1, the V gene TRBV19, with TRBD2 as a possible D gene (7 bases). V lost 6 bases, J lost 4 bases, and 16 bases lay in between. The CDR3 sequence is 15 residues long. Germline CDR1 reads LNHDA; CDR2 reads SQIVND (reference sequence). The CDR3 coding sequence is TGTGCCAGTAGACCACGGGGGGCCATGTACAATGAGCAGTTCTTC. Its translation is CASRPRGAMYNEQFF.

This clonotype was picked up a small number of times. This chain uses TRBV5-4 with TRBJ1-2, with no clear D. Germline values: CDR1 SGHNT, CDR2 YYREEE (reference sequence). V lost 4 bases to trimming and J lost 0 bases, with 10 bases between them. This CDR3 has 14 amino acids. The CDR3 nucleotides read TGTGCCAGCAGCCCCTCAAGTTCTAACTATGGCTACACCTTC. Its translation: CASSPSSSNYGYTF.

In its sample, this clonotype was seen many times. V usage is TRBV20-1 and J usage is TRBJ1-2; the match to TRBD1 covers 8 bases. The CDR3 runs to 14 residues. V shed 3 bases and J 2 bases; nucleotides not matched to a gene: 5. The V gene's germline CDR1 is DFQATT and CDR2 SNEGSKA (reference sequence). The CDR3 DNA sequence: TGCAGTGCTAGTTTTGACAGGGGCAACTATGGCTACACCTTC. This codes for CSASFDRGNYGYTF.

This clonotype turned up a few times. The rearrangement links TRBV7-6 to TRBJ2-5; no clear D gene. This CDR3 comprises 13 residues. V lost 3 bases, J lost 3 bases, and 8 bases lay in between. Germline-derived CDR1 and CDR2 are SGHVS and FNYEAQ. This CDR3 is CASSFSTEETQYF. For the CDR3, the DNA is TGTGCCAGCAGCTTTTCGACGGAAGAGACCCAGTACTTC.

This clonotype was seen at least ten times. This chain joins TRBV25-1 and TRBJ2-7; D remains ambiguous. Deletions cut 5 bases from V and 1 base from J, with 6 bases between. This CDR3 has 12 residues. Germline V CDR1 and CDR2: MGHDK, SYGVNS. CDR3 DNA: TGTGCCAGCAGTCCCCGATCCTACGAGCAGTACTTC. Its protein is CASSPRSYEQYF.

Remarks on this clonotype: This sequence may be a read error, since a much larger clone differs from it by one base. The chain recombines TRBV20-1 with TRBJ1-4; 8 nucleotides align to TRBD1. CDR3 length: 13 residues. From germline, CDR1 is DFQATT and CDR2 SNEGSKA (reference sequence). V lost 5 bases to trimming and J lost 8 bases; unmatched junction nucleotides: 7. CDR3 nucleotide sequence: TGCAGTGCTTTCAGGGGGCCGGACGAAAAACTGTTTTTT. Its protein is CSAFRGPDEKLFF.

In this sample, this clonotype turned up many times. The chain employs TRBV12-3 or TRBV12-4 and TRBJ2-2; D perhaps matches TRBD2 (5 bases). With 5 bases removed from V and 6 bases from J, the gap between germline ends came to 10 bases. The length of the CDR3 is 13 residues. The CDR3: CASSPREAGELFF. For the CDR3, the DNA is TGTGCCAGCAGTCCCCGGGAAGCCGGGGAGCTGTTTTTT.